Listed here is a single T cell receptor beta chain. These data originate in a study of a mutant IDH1 vaccine in newly diagnosed glioma. Sequenced by immunoSEQ multiplex PCR; TCRdb stores in-frame clones only, minus some. This table has fewer than 100,000 clones, approximately 90% appearing once. The time point here: baseline, week 1 (first vaccination visit). Treatment specified: pre-vaccination baseline after standard-of-care therapy. The germline V and J ends were trimmed by 0 bases and 3 bases, with 9 bases remaining between them. The CDR3 totals 14 residues. In germline, CDR1 is LGHNA, CDR2 YNFKEQ.

The clonotype originates from a woman in her fifties or sixties with glioma. The chain recombines TRBV4-2 with TRBJ2-7, with D possibly TRBD1 on 6 matching bases. The specimen was PBMCs, collected from a glioma patient treated with radiotherapy, temozolomide or both. CDR3: CASSQDQGGYEQYF. CDR3 nucleotides: TGTGCCAGCAGCCAAGATCAAGGGGGCTACGAGCAGTACTTC.